This is a list of T cell receptor beta chains from one sample in a study of blood T cell repertoires in COVID-19. Sequenced by immunoSEQ multiplex PCR; TCRdb stores in-frame clones only, minus some. The sample holds about 98,000 clones; roughly 80% are singletons and the top ten take around a tenth. Sequenced input: peripheral blood. These receptors were taken from a woman aged 80 or older with acute or convalescent COVID-19. Each CDR3 is given with its conserved first and last residue. Size values are once, few and many counts, or a class for expanded clones, and some rows have none.

V	J	size	CDR3
TRBV5-4	TRBJ2-2	few	CASSPNGQGLAGELFF
TRBV5-1	TRBJ1-2	-	CASSVGTGNGYTF
TRBV18	TRBJ2-3	-	CASSPYVAGNTDTQYF
TRBV5-6	TRBJ2-5	-	CASSLRSTGVGETQYF
TRBV6-6	TRBJ1-3	-	CASTYSHSGNTIYF
TRBV5-1	TRBJ1-1	-	CASSLAISAGQGEAFF
TRBV6-5	TRBJ1-2	once	CASIRGVGYGYTF
TRBV29-1	TRBJ1-1	once	CSALGTGNTEAFF
TRBV5-4	TRBJ1-1	-	CASSSISGNGNTEAFF
TRBV20-1	TRBJ1-1	-	CSAKQGGKAFF
TRBV6-5	TRBJ1-2	-	CASSSPSGYTF
TRBV18	TRBJ1-5	-	CASSRTENQPQHF
TRBV7-2	TRBJ2-5	once	CASSLLAGGLETQYF
TRBV11-2	TRBJ1-6	-	CASNSTSRPNSPLHF
TRBV7-3	TRBJ1-1	-	CASSATGGGTEAFF
TRBV6-4	TRBJ1-2	-	CASSPGTPNYGYTF
TRBV19	TRBJ2-7	once	CASGIGQTSYEQYF
TRBV6-6	TRBJ1-3	-	CASSPRDRGGYGNTIYF
TRBV5-1	TRBJ2-2	-	CASSLDVRNTGELFF
TRBV18	TRBJ1-3	-	CASSPQPGWSGNTIYF
TRBV19	TRBJ2-6	many	CASSRQFFGANVLTF
TRBV5-1	TRBJ1-2	-	CASSSGGVSGYTF
TRBV5-1	TRBJ1-2	few	CASSLGESYGYTF
TRBV9	TRBJ1-2	-	CASSFRWDRGQTGYTF
TRBV2	TRBJ1-2	-	CASRPPRGRYGYTF
TRBV5-4	TRBJ1-1	-	CASSPGQGVLNTEAFF
TRBV11-2	TRBJ1-6	-	CASSYRQGNNSPLHF
TRBV6-5	TRBJ1-2	-	CASSSKAGDGYTF
TRBV28	TRBJ1-5	-	CASSLGDSPNQPQHF
TRBV2	TRBJ2-3	-	CASSDSTDTQYF
TRBV9	TRBJ2-1	-	CASSVGGGKGYNEQFF
TRBV10-2	TRBJ2-4	few	CASRGSGGQNIQYF
TRBV3-1/TRBV3-2	TRBJ2-7	-	CASSQGPGLAYEQYF
TRBV10-3	TRBJ2-3	-	CAISESSRVADTQYF
TRBV7-2	TRBJ2-1	-	CASSLGRGGINEQFF
TRBV29-1	TRBJ2-2	-	CSVSQGWAGELFF
TRBV6-5	TRBJ2-2	-	CASSYSRGSNTGELFF
TRBV9	TRBJ1-3	-	CASSVSGQPSSGNTIYF
TRBV18	TRBJ2-2	once	CASSTTAPGIGGTGELFF
TRBV4-1	TRBJ1-3	few	CASSTSGRSGNTIYF
TRBV7-2	TRBJ1-5	-	CASSLGDRFNQPQHF
TRBV7-2	TRBJ2-3	-	CASSPGLVRTDTQYF
TRBV3-1/TRBV3-2	TRBJ1-6	few	CASSNTNNSPLHF
TRBV4-1	TRBJ1-4	-	CASSQEYPSREKLFF
TRBV19	TRBJ1-1	-	CASSIGDRVSEAFF
TRBV5-1	TRBJ1-4	-	CASSLSGSPDEKLFF
TRBV28	TRBJ2-7	-	CASSEIAGTEQYF
TRBV5-6	TRBJ2-5	-	CASSLANWDRVIETQYF
TRBV11-2	TRBJ1-5	-	CASSFGVQGPQHF
TRBV30	TRBJ2-5	-	CAWSYPAGARTQYF
TRBV19	TRBJ1-5	-	CASSTVGGNNQPQHF
TRBV5-1	TRBJ1-6	-	CASSRTAGHDNSPLHF